This is a list of T cell receptor beta chains from one sample in a study of cytomegalovirus exposure and HLA in healthy donors. Generated by immunoSEQ multiplex PCR, the TCRdb table keeps only in-frame clones and is missing some. Of 60,000 or so clones in the sample, roughly 75% are singletons; the top ten hold under 30%. Sequenced material: PBMCs. The receptors come from a woman in her thirties or forties in good health and CMV-seropositive. CDR3s include the opening cysteine and the closing phenylalanine or tryptophan. Each record gives: V gene, CDR3 protein.

TRBV7-9,CASSPPGGTEAFF
TRBV5-6,CASSLTGGQPQHF
TRBV25-1,CASSEWRGRYTEAFF
TRBV28,CASSRLTSGGPGWF
TRBV7-3,CASSQRGRGGNEQFF
TRBV18,CASSPRTGLSTEQYF
TRBV6-6,CASQGVSSYNEQFF
TRBV5-1,CASSSSTVNEQFF
TRBV7-8,CASSPDSVRTDTQYF
TRBV19,CASSMGTGYNSPLHF